Below are 24 T cell receptor beta chains sequenced from a single sample in a study of cytomegalovirus exposure and HLA in healthy donors. 13 Jbeta primers and 60 Vbeta primers were used for the PCR. Using immunoSEQ multiplex PCR, the repertoire was profiled, and TCRdb retains in-frame clones only, with some absent. The sample lists about 200,000 clones; 70% to 90% were seen once. The sequencing input was PBMCs. Receptors originate from a woman aged 18-30 years in good health and CMV-seronegative.

This clone was observed a few times. V gene TRBV5-5 combines with J gene TRBJ2-1; possibly TRBD2 for D (6 bases). V was trimmed by 2 bases and J by 2 bases, leaving 11 bases between them. Germline loops: CDR1 SGHKS, CDR2 YYEKEE (reference sequence). This CDR3 has 15 residues. DNA of the CDR3: TGTGCCAGCAGCTTAGGAGGGAGAGCCTACAATGAGCAGTTCTTC. Encoded protein: CASSLGGRAYNEQFF.

The chain recombines TRBV5-1 with TRBJ2-3; D gene uncertain. Germline V gene data show CDR1 as SGHRS and CDR2 as YFSETQ. The CDR3 spans 13 residues. V was cut by 3 bases and J by 4 bases, with 9 bases left in between. The CDR3 nucleotides read TGCGCCAGCAGCTCACGGTCGTCAGATACGCAGTATTTT. This codes for CASSSRSSDTQYF.

V and J are TRBV29-1 and TRBJ1-2; unclear D gene. This CDR3 has 12 residues. CDR1 and CDR2 from the germline V gene are SQVTM and ANQGSEA. Trimming took 4 bases from V and 4 from J, leaving 10 bases between them. The CDR3 coding sequence is TGCAGCGTTGCAATGGAGGGCTATGGCTACACCTTC. This codes for CSVAMEGYGYTF.

The chain carries TRBV2 and TRBJ2-1; 12 bases are shared with TRBD2. Trimming took 6 bases from V and 9 from J; bases not matched to a gene: 9. In germline, CDR1 is SNHLY, CDR2 FYNNEI. The CDR3 consists of 15 residues. CDR3: CASRVSSGGAGEQFF. The DNA for the CDR3 is TGTGCCAGCAGGGTATCTAGCGGGGGGGCGGGTGAGCAGTTCTTC.

This chain connects TRBV7-2 to TRBJ2-7; D is perhaps TRBD1 (5 bases). The V end was cut by 4 bases, the J end by 2 bases, with 15 bases between. The germline CDR1 and CDR2 sequences are SGHTA and FQGNSA. The CDR3 consists of 15 residues. The CDR3 DNA reads TGTGCCAGCAGCTCCCGGACATCTTCCCCCTACGAGCAGTACTTC. Its translation: CASSSRTSSPYEQYF.

The J gene is TRBJ2-7, the V gene TRBV27; 14 bases are a match to TRBD2. V gave up 0 bases and J gave up 4 bases; unmatched junction bases: 2. Germline V lookup: CDR1 MNHEY, CDR2 SMNVEV (reference sequence). This CDR3 has 16 residues. The CDR3 is CASSLSGTSGGYEQYF. The CDR3 region has the DNA TGTGCCAGCAGTTTATCCGGGACTAGCGGGGGATACGAGCAGTACTTC.

About this clone itself: A read error may produce the germline difference seen at one junction end. The rearrangement links TRBV7-9 to TRBJ2-7; 9 bases match TRBD2. The CDR3 has 15 amino acids. Germline loops: CDR1 SEHNR, CDR2 FQNEAQ (reference sequence). The CDR3 region is CSSSLGGLAIYEQYF. The CDR3 DNA sequence: TGTTCCAGCAGCTTGGGAGGACTAGCGATCTACGAGCAGTACTTC.

The chain couples TRBV5-1 to TRBJ1-2; a possible D gene is TRBD1 (6 bases). This CDR3 region has 13 residues. In germline, CDR1 is SGHRS, CDR2 YFSETQ. V was pared by 3 bases and J by 2 bases, with 8 bases between. The CDR3 sequence is CASSSTGNYGYTF. CDR3 DNA sequence: TGCGCCAGCAGCTCAACAGGGAACTATGGCTACACCTTC.

The gene calls are TRBV10-3 and TRBJ1-3; D is unclear. Germline V gene data show CDR1 as ENHRY and CDR2 as SYGVKD. V was cut by 5 bases and J by 8 bases, with 7 bases left in between. This CDR3 has 11 amino acids. CDR3 in amino acids: CAISPRDTIYF. The CDR3 nucleotides read TGTGCCATCAGTCCACGCGACACCATATATTTT.

Worth noting for this clone: This sequence may be a read error, since a much larger clone differs from it by one base. Other DNA sequences in the same sample also yield this CDR3. V and J are TRBV7-9 and TRBJ2-7; TRBD2 agrees at 10 bases. The CDR3 spans 15 residues. After removal of 1 base from V and 0 bases from J, the junction contained 0 bases not matched to a gene. Germline lookup yields CDR1 SEHNR and CDR2 FQNEAQ (reference sequence). The CDR3 DNA follows: TGTGCCAGCAGCTTAGGACTAGCGGGCTCCTACGAGCAGTACTTC. Translation gives CASSLGLAGSYEQYF. Drawing the rest from reference TRBV7-9 and TRBJ2-7, the complete variable domain is DTGVSQNPRHKITKRGQNVTFRCDPISEHNRLYWYRQTLGQGPEFLTYFQNEAQLEKSRLLSDRFSAERPKGSFSTLEIQRTEQGDSAMYLCASSLGLAGSYEQYFGPGTRLTVT.

This sequence joins TRBV9 and TRBJ2-6; the D is unclear. Trimming pared 1 base from V and 0 bases from J, leaving 5 bases between. Germline V gene lookup returns CDR1 SGDLS and CDR2 YYNGEE. CDR3 length equals 15 residues. CDR3 DNA sequence: TGTGCCAGCAGCGTACTAGACTCTGGGGCCAACGTCCTGACTTTC. This gives the protein CASSVLDSGANVLTF. Using reference TRBV9 and TRBJ2-6 for the parts outside the CDR3, the full variable domain is DSGVTQTPKHLITATGQRVTLRCSPRSGDLSVYWYQQSLDQGLQFLIQYYNGEERAKGNILERFSAQQFPDLHSELNLSSLELGDSALYFCASSVLDSGANVLTFGAGSRLTVL.

The CDR3 bases are TGTGCCAGCCGGGGACTGCAAAGGCTGGAGCAGTACTTC. Protein sequence: CASRGLQRLEQYF. The chain carries TRBV28 and TRBJ2-7; D might be TRBD2 (6 bases). The CDR3 covers 13 residues. Germline CDR1 is MDHEN and CDR2 is SYDVKM. Trimming took 8 bases from V and 7 from J, leaving 18 bases between them.

This clone was recorded once. The rearrangement links TRBV29-1 to TRBJ1-1, with 7 bases aligning to TRBD1. The junction had 6 bases not matched to a gene; V was cut back by 6 bases and J by 2 bases. The CDR3 length is 13 residues. CDR1 SQVTM and CDR2 ANQGSEA come from the germline V gene. CDR3: CSVRRQGNTEAFF. Here the CDR3 DNA reads TGCAGCGTCCGACGACAGGGCAACACTGAAGCTTTCTTT.

For the CDR3, the DNA is TGTGCCAGCAGCCTACGGCCGGACTCTACCGCCGGGGAGCTGTTTTTT. Its protein is CASSLRPDSTAGELFF. This chain connects TRBV7-6 to TRBJ2-2; D perhaps matches TRBD2 (5 bases). V was pared by 5 bases and J by 6 bases, with 19 bases between. The germline gives CDR1 SGHVS, CDR2 FNYEAQ. This CDR3 is built from 16 residues.

This clone appeared a single time. The chain recombines TRBV2 with TRBJ2-1, with 7 bases aligning to TRBD1. The CDR3 spans 14 residues. Germline CDR1 and CDR2: SNHLY and FYNNEI. After removal of 5 bases from V and 6 bases from J, the junction contained 7 bases not matched to a gene. CDR3 bases: TGTGCCAGCAGTTCGGGACAGACCCCCAATGAGCAGTTCTTC. The encoded protein is CASSSGQTPNEQFF.

This clone showed up just once. J is TRBJ1-2 and V is TRBV28, with D possibly TRBD1 on 6 matching bases. The CDR3 has 12 residues. Deletions cut 5 bases from V and 6 bases from J, with 10 bases between. In germline, CDR1 is MDHEN, CDR2 SYDVKM. The CDR3 sequence is CASSTGSNGYTF. The CDR3 DNA is TGTGCCAGCAGTACAGGGTCCAATGGCTACACCTTC.

This clone was observed a single time. The genes are TRBV28 and TRBJ1-5; D remains ambiguous. The CDR3 covers 14 residues. The germline V gene has CDR1 MDHEN and CDR2 SYDVKM. The germline V and J ends were trimmed by 6 bases and 0 bases, with 9 bases remaining between them. For the CDR3, the DNA is TGTGCCAGCAGCCGCGGGGATAGCAATCAGCCCCAGCATTTT. It translates to CASSRGDSNQPQHF. The full variable domain, in which reference TRBV28 and TRBJ1-5 provide the parts outside the CDR3, is DVKVTQSSRYLVKRTGEKVFLECVQDMDHENMFWYRQDPGLGLRLIYFSYDVKMKEKGDIPEGYSVSREKKERFSLILESASTNQTSMYLCASSRGDSNQPQHFGDGTRLSIL.

The count of this clone is one. The chain's CDR3 is CAISGGGFNYGYTF. The CDR3 bases are TGTGCCATCAGTGGAGGGGGTTTTAACTATGGCTACACCTTC. V and J are TRBV10-3 and TRBJ1-2; D may be TRBD1 (6 bases). The CDR3 runs to 14 residues. The V and J ends lost 4 bases and 1 base respectively, with 10 bases between them. Per germline, CDR1 ENHRY and CDR2 SYGVKD.

The chain links TRBV7-6 to TRBJ1-1; maybe TRBD1 (6 bases). The CDR3 sequence is 15 residues long. V lost 5 bases and J 1 base, leaving 14 bases between the germline ends. Looked up from germline, CDR1 is SGHVS and CDR2 is FNYEAQ. CDR3 sequence (DNA): TGTGCCAGCAGCCGCGGGGGGGGGCGGAACACTGAAGCTTTCTTT. Protein: CASSRGGGRNTEAFF.

This sequence joins TRBV11-3 and TRBJ2-7; D might be TRBD2 (6 bases). Trimming shortened V by 1 base and J by 7 bases, and 14 bases separated the two germline ends. Germline CDR1 is SGHNT and CDR2 is YENEEA. This CDR3 is 14 amino acids long. The CDR3 protein is CASSLVPGSGEQYF. The CDR3 DNA reads TGTGCCAGCAGCTTAGTTCCCGGGAGCGGTGAGCAGTACTTC.

This chain joins TRBV7-8 and TRBJ2-1; 10 nucleotides agree with TRBD2. The CDR3 length is 16 residues. Germline V gene sequence: CDR1 SGHVS, CDR2 FQNEAQ. V lost 5 bases, J lost 6 bases, and 10 bases stayed unmatched. The CDR3, as DNA: TGTGCCAGCAGCCCCCAACTAGCGGGATTTTCCAATGAGCAGTTCTTC. Translated, it gives CASSPQLAGFSNEQFF.

On this clone: This specimen includes other DNA sequences encoding the same CDR3. This chain connects TRBV4-3 to TRBJ1-1, with a tentative D call TRBD1 (5 bases). V was cut by 0 bases and J by 0 bases, with 8 bases left in between. Germline CDR1 reads LGHNA; CDR2 reads YSLEER. The CDR3 extends over 15 amino acids. CDR3 nucleotides: TGCGCCAGCAGCCAAGATTCAGGGATGAACACTGAAGCTTTCTTT. As protein: CASSQDSGMNTEAFF.

V and J are TRBV11-1 and TRBJ2-5, with TRBD1 identical over 7 bases. CDR1 is SGHAT, CDR2 FQDESV, per germline (reference sequence). The CDR3 extends over 15 amino acids. After removal of 5 bases from V and 5 bases from J, the junction contained 11 bases not matched to a gene. In nucleotides, the CDR3 is TGTGCCAGCAGCGTGGGACAGTCCTTGAGGGAGACCCAGTACTTC. Its protein is CASSVGQSLRETQYF.

The chain employs TRBV30 and TRBJ2-7; 11 nucleotides match TRBD1. Germline values: CDR1 GTSNPN, CDR2 SVGIG (reference sequence). Trimming cost V 5 bases and J 7 bases; bases outside gene matches: 7. This CDR3 is 13 amino acids long. The CDR3: CAWVGQGAGEQYF. CDR3 coding DNA: TGTGCCTGGGTCGGACAGGGGGCAGGGGAGCAGTACTTC.